This TCR beta chain was documented in a study of molecular identifiers for immune sequencing clone quantification. Study details: In replicates, RNA from approximately 20,000 or 100,000 naive CD8 cells was split five ways, four sequenced. General study findings and limits: Because of identical TCR molecules sharing a barcode, sizes of highly expanded clones could be underestimated.

The authors sorted naive CD8 T cells as CD8+CD4-CCR7+CD45RA+. As for this clonotype: The antigen remains unidentified. At one of its ends the junction is not consistent with the germline gene, which may arise from a read error.

Each CDR3 protein is one row after TCRdb ran MiXCR on the PCR reads. The sample contains around 300,000 distinct CDR3 sequences, about a quarter of which appear only once. Sequences were obtained from naive CD8+ T cells from blood, with Jurkat cell RNA spiked in. Subset here: FACS-sorted CD8+CD4-CCR7+CD45RA+ naive T cells. The receptor was isolated from a human donor in good health. Some libraries in this study had Jurkat cell RNA spiked in.

The CDR3 bases are TGTGCCGGCAGCGCTGGACAGGGTTACGAGCAGTACTTC. Encoded protein: CAGSAGQGYEQYF. This chain connects TRBV9 to TRBJ2-7, with 8 positions matching TRBD1. The CDR3 has 13 amino acids. Germline V gene sequence: CDR1 SGDLS, CDR2 YYNGEE.